A single TCR beta chain is shown here with its context. In the study's own analysis: Amplification with reference gene primers provided the estimates of nucleated cell counts. TCRdb's copy holds only in-frame clones and misses some; the assay was immunoSEQ multiplex PCR. D and trimming were read from the DNA, whereas the V and J calls and clone size are those reported in that table. Of about 160,000 clones detected, about 90% appear once; the ten largest clones hold roughly 5%. The data derive from a study of blood T cell repertoires in COVID-19. Study-level background: Samples of COVID-19 (acute and convalescent) were obtained from the United States, Italy and Spain. In each case, the material was cDNA or gDNA derived from T cells, B-cell-depleted T cells, or PBMCs.

CDR1 and CDR2 (germline): SEHNR, FQNEAQ (reference sequence). There are 14 residues in the CDR3. Trimming pared 4 bases from V and 8 bases from J, leaving 12 bases between. The receptor comes from a man younger than 40 with COVID-19, enrolled during active disease. The sample was peripheral blood. The chain employs TRBV7-9 and TRBJ1-6; possible D gene TRBD1, 6 bases. CDR3 protein: CASSSQGADSPLHF. DNA of the CDR3: TGTGCCAGCAGCTCACAGGGTGCGGATTCACCCCTCCACTTT.